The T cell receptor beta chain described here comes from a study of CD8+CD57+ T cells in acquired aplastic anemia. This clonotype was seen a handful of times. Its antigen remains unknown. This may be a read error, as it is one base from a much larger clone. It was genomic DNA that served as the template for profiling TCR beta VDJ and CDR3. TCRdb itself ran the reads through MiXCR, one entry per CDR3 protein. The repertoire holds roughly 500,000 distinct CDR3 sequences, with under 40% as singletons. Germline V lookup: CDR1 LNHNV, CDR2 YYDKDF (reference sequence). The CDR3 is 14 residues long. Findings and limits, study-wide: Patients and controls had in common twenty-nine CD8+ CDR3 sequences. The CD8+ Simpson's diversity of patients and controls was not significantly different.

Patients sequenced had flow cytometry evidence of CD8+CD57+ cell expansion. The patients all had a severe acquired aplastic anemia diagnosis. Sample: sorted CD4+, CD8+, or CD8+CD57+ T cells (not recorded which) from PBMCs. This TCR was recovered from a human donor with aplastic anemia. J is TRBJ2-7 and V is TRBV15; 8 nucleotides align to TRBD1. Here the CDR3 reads CTTSETGVSYEQYF. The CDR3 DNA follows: TGTACCACCAGCGAGACAGGGGTCTCCTACGAGCAGTACTTC.